Below are 20 T cell receptor beta chains sequenced from a single sample in a study of CD8 T cells in Susac syndrome (dated by TCRdb to between 2018 and 2021). Preparation of the library involved the immunoSEQ multiplex PCR assay. RNA was extracted using the RNeasy kit, and roughly 0.5 to 1 ug of the RNA was reverse transcribed with random hexamers. TCRdb reworked the public reads: Q25 trimming with fastp, MiXCR clone assembly, productive beta chains retained. Each entry is one CDR3 protein sequence, shown with its most common DNA and genes. This sample is represented by 400,000 to 550,000 distinct CDR3 sequences; 85% to 90% of them were singletons. The ten top clones hold roughly 0.1% of the sample. The material sequenced was CD8+ T cells from PBMCs. The receptors come from a human donor with multiple sclerosis.

This sequence joins TRBV5-4 and TRBJ2-7; D uncertain. This CDR3 has 14 amino acids. V lost 7 bases, J lost 0 bases, and 14 bases lay in between. Germline V gene sequence: CDR1 SGHNT, CDR2 YYREEE (reference sequence). CDR3 amino acids: CASGWGPSSYEQYF. The CDR3 DNA reads TGTGCCAGCGGATGGGGTCCGAGCTCCTACGAGCAGTACTTC.

In this sample, this clonotype turned up once. This chain connects TRBV19 to TRBJ1-1; D gene unclear. From germline, CDR1 is LNHDA and CDR2 SQIVND (reference sequence). The CDR3 totals 13 residues. The ends were cut back, 5 bases at V and 3 bases at J, with 10 bases in the middle. The CDR3 DNA follows: TGTGCCAGTAGTTCCGCAGGATACACTGAAGCTTTCTTT. Amino acid sequence: CASSSAGYTEAFF.

The chain combines TRBV19 with TRBJ2-1; D is unclear. V was clipped by 6 bases and J by 11 bases, with 23 bases between them. Germline CDR1 and CDR2: LNHDA and SQIVND (reference sequence). The CDR3 totals 15 residues. CDR3 sequence (DNA): TGTGCCAGTAGCCCCTCAATTGATGGGGTTCTTCAGCAGTTCTTC. It codes for CASSPSIDGVLQQFF.

The gene calls are TRBV12-3 or TRBV12-4 and TRBJ2-3, with D unresolved. V was clipped by 8 bases and J by 4 bases, with 7 bases between them. The CDR3 totals 11 residues. CDR3 loop: CASLRADTQYF. In nucleotides, the CDR3 is TGTGCCAGCCTACGGGCAGATACGCAGTATTTT.

The rearrangement uses TRBV2 and TRBJ2-3, with D possibly TRBD2 on 6 matching bases. CDR3 length: 15 residues. V was trimmed by 6 bases and J by 1 base, leaving 14 bases between them. Germline V gene data show CDR1 as SNHLY and CDR2 as FYNNEI. DNA of the CDR3: TGTGCCAGCAGCGCGGGACCCCTGGGCACAGATACGCAGTATTTT. This encodes CASSAGPLGTDTQYF. The entire variable domain, with the rest obtained from reference TRBV2 and TRBJ2-3, is as follows: EPEVTQTPSHQVTQMGQEVILRCVPISNHLYFYWYRQILGQKVEFLVSFYNNEISEKSEIFDDQFSVERPDGSNFTLKIRSTKLEDSAMYFCASSAGPLGTDTQYFGPGTRLTVL.

V is TRBV7-2 and J is TRBJ1-2, with D perhaps TRBD1 (5 bases). Germline values: CDR1 SGHTA, CDR2 FQGNSA. The CDR3 covers 13 residues. With 10 bases removed from V and 4 bases from J, the gap between germline ends came to 16 bases. CDR3 coding DNA: TGTGCCATCGAGCCGAAGGGGTCCTATGGCTACACCTTC. This codes for CAIEPKGSYGYTF.

The chain has TRBV12-3 or TRBV12-4 and TRBJ2-3; 8 positions agree with TRBD2. V dropped 8 bases and J dropped 2; count of bases not matched to a gene: 9. The CDR3 sequence is 15 residues long. CDR3: CASAQLAAFTDTQYF. Here the CDR3 DNA reads TGTGCCAGCGCACAACTAGCGGCATTCACAGATACGCAGTATTTT.

The V gene is TRBV7-9, the J gene TRBJ1-1; D possibly corresponds to TRBD1 (6 bases). The CDR3 is made up of 15 amino acids. CDR1 and CDR2 from the germline V gene are SEHNR and FQNEAQ (reference sequence). The V end lost 1 base, the J end lost 4 bases, and 13 bases lay between the germline ends. As DNA, the CDR3 is TGTGCCAGCAGCTTAGAAGGGGGGGCCGGCACTGAAGCTTTCTTT. It codes for CASSLEGGAGTEAFF.

This sequence joins TRBV6-1 and TRBJ2-1, with D perhaps TRBD2 (6 bases). Germline CDR1 reads MNHNS; CDR2 reads SASEGT. CDR3 length: 14 amino acids. Trimming took 3 bases from V and 6 from J, leaving 12 bases between them. CDR3 region: CASSDRDSANEQFF. The DNA of the CDR3 is TGTGCCAGCAGTGATCGGGACTCCGCCAATGAGCAGTTCTTC.

The rearrangement links TRBV20-1 to TRBJ1-5; 8 positions match TRBD1. Trimming removed 1 base from V and 3 bases from J; junction bases left unmatched: 29. CDR1 is DFQATT, CDR2 SNEGSKA, per germline (reference sequence). This CDR3 is built from 23 residues. The CDR3 protein is CSARGPWGRGRLGSKADNQPQHF. DNA for the CDR3: TGCAGTGCTAGAGGGCCTTGGGGCAGGGGGCGCCTCGGTTCGAAGGCGGACAATCAGCCCCAGCATTTT.

The chain recombines TRBV28 with TRBJ1-1, with a weak D call TRBD1 (5 bases). CDR1 is MDHEN, CDR2 SYDVKM, per germline. The CDR3 is 17 amino acids. V was trimmed by 2 bases and J by 3 bases, leaving 19 bases between them. The CDR3 region is CASSLRQGGPSDTEAFF. In DNA form, the CDR3 reads TGTGCCAGCAGTTTAAGGCAGGGAGGCCCCTCAGACACTGAAGCTTTCTTT.

V and J are TRBV18 and TRBJ2-3; D could derive from TRBD1 or TRBD2 (5 bases each). This CDR3 region has 14 residues. Trimming took 3 bases from V and 5 from J, leaving 12 bases between them. Per germline, CDR1 KGHSH and CDR2 LQKENI. The CDR3: CASSPRGEGDTQYF. DNA for the CDR3: TGTGCCAGCTCACCTAGGGGCGAGGGAGATACGCAGTATTTT.

CDR3 amino acids: CASSQGWGSNTGELFF. The DNA of the CDR3 is TGTGCCAGCAGCCAAGGGTGGGGGTCGAACACCGGGGAGCTGTTTTTT. The gene calls are TRBV5-4 and TRBJ2-2; D might be TRBD1 or TRBD2, each matching 5 bases. Looked up from germline, CDR1 is SGHNT and CDR2 is YYREEE (reference sequence). V gave up 4 bases and J gave up 0 bases, with 13 bases separating them. The CDR3 runs to 16 residues. Complete variable domain (other parts from reference TRBV5-4 and TRBJ2-2): ETGVTQSPTHLIKTRGQQVTLRCSSQSGHNTVSWYQQALGQGPQFIFQYYREEENGRGNFPPRFSGLQFPNYSSELNVNALELDDSALYLCASSQGWGSNTGELFFGEGSRLTVL.

There are a few counts of this clonotype. The chain is built from TRBV6-5 and TRBJ1-1; D call uncertain. This CDR3 region has 13 residues. The germline V and J ends were trimmed by 2 bases and 4 bases, with 8 bases remaining between them. The germline V gene encodes CDR1 MNHEY and CDR2 SVGAGI. The CDR3 nucleotides read TGTGCCAGCAGTTACGGCGTTGGCACTGAAGCTTTCTTT. Translating it yields CASSYGVGTEAFF.

The rearrangement joins TRBV27 to TRBJ2-1; 11 bases line up with TRBD2. Per the germline V gene, CDR1 is MNHEY and CDR2 is SMNVEV (reference sequence). V gave up 3 bases and J gave up 1 base; unmatched junction bases: 5. The length of the CDR3 is 17 residues. DNA for the CDR3: TGTGCCAGCAGTTTTCAACTAGCGGGGGTTTCCTACAATGAGCAGTTCTTC. Protein: CASSFQLAGVSYNEQFF.

In DNA form, the CDR3 reads TGTGCCAGCAGTTTTGAGGGGGCTTTCTACACTGAAGCTTTCTTT. This gives the protein CASSFEGAFYTEAFF. The chain links TRBV27 to TRBJ1-1, with 7 bases identical to TRBD1. The CDR3 is 15 residues long. Germline CDR1 and CDR2: MNHEY and SMNVEV (reference sequence). Losses at the gene ends were 3 bases for V and 3 bases for J; bases not matched to a gene: 7.

The V gene is TRBV15, the J gene TRBJ2-1, with D perhaps matching TRBD1 or TRBD2 (5 bases each). The V end lost 8 bases, the J end lost 3 bases, and 14 bases lay between the germline ends. This CDR3 has 14 amino acids. From germline, CDR1 is LNHNV and CDR2 YYDKDF (reference sequence). CDR3 region: CATGDGGNYNEQFF. The CDR3 nucleotides read TGTGCCACCGGGGACGGCGGCAACTACAATGAGCAGTTCTTC.

The rearrangement uses TRBV24-1 and TRBJ2-1, with a tentative D call TRBD1 (6 bases). The V gene's germline CDR1 is KGHDR and CDR2 SFDVKD. Trimming took 4 bases from V and 2 from J, leaving 17 bases between them. The CDR3 length is 17 residues. The CDR3 sequence is CATSDGQQGPTYNEQFF. CDR3 in DNA: TGTGCCACCAGTGACGGACAACAGGGACCTACCTACAATGAGCAGTTCTTC.

The rearrangement links TRBV7-6 to TRBJ2-5; D gene unclear. Trimming stripped 4 bases from V and 1 base from J, with 13 bases between. The CDR3 is made up of 15 amino acids. Germline V gene sequence: CDR1 SGHVS, CDR2 FNYEAQ. CDR3 DNA: TGTGCCAGCAGCTCCACCACGGGTTTCCAAGAGACCCAGTACTTC. Protein: CASSSTTGFQETQYF.

The chain employs TRBV27 and TRBJ1-2; D possibly corresponds to TRBD1 (5 bases). The V gene's germline CDR1 is MNHEY and CDR2 SMNVEV (reference sequence). The CDR3 is 13 residues long. Trimming took off 5 bases at V and 7 bases at J, with 14 bases between the two ends. The CDR3 coding sequence is TGTGCCAGCAGTCCTACAGGAGTAGGTGGCTACACCTTC. It codes for CASSPTGVGGYTF.